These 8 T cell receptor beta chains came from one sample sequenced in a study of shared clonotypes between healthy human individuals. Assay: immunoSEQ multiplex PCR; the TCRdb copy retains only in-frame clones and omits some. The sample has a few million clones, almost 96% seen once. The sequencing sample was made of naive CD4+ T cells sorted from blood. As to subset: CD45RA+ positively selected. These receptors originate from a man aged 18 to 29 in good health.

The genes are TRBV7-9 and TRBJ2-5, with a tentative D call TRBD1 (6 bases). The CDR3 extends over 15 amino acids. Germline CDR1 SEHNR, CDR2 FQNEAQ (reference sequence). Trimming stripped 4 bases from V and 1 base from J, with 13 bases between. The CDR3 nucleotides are TGTGCCAGCAGCTCAGGACAGATTCTCCAAGAGACCCAGTACTTC. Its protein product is CASSSGQILQETQYF.

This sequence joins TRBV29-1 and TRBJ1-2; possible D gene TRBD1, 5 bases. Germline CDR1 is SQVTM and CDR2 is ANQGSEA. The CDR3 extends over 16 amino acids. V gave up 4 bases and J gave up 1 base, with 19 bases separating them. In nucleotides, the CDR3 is TGCAGCGTTGCGTCCCGGGACCAGATAAATAACTATGGCTACACCTTC. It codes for CSVASRDQINNYGYTF. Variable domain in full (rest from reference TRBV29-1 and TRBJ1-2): SAVISQKPSRDICQRGTSLTIQCQVDSQVTMMFWYRQQPGQSLTLIATANQGSEATYESGFVIDKFPISRPNLTFSTLTVSNMSPEDSSIYLCSVASRDQINNYGYTFGSGTRLTVV.

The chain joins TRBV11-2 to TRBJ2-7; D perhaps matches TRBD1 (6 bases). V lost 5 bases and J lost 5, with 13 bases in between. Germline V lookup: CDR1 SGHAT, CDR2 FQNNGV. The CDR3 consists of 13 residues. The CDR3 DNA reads TGTGCCAGCAGCAAAGTGGGGGCGCACGAGCAGTACTTC. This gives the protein CASSKVGAHEQYF.

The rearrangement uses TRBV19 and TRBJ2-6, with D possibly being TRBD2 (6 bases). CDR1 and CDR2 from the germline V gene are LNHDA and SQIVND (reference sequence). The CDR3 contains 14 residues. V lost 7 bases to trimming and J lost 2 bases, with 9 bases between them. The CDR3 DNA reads TGTGCCAGTAAGGAGGGGCCTGGGGCCAACGTCCTGACTTTC. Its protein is CASKEGPGANVLTF.

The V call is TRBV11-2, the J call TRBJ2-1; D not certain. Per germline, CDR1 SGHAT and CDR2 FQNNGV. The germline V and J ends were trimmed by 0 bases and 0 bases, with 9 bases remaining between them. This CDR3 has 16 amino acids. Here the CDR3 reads CASSLDPTSSYNEQFF. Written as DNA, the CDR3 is TGTGCCAGCAGCTTAGATCCAACGAGCTCCTACAATGAGCAGTTCTTC.

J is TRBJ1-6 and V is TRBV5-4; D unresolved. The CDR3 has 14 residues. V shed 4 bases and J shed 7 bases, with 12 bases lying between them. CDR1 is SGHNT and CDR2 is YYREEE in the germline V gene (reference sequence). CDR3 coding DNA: TGTGCCAGCAGCGACAAAACCAAAAATTCACCCCTCCACTTT. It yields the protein CASSDKTKNSPLHF.

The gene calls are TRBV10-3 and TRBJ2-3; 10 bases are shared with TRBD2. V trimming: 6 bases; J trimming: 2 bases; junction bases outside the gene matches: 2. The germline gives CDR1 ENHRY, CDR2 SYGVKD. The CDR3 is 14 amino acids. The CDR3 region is CAISGTSATDTQYF. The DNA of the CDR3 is TGTGCCATCAGCGGGACTAGCGCCACAGATACGCAGTATTTT.

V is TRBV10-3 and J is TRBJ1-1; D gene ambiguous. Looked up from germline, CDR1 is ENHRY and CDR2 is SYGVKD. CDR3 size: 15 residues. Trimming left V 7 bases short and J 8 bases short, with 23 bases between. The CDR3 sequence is CAINKRAGQSGEAFF. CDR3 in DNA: TGTGCCATCAACAAGCGGGCAGGTCAAAGTGGGGAAGCTTTCTTT.